The 9 T cell receptor beta chains below were found in one sample sequenced in a study of T cell changes during pregnancy in multiple sclerosis. Sequenced by immunoSEQ multiplex PCR; TCRdb stores in-frame clones only, minus some. There are 37,000 or so clones in the sample; about 88% occur only once, and 1.2% lies in the top ten. The specimen comprised CD4+ T cells from peripheral blood mononuclear cells, sampled before pregnancy. The receptors shown here come from a female donor with multiple sclerosis, enrolled in a pregnancy study.

CDR3: CASSVDARGDEKLFF. The CDR3 DNA is TGTGCCAGCAGCGTAGACGCCAGGGGGGATGAAAAACTGTTTTTT. This chain uses TRBV9 with TRBJ1-4; 7 bases match TRBD1. The junction had 5 bases not matched to a gene; V was cut back by 0 bases and J by 6 bases. This CDR3 has 15 residues. Germline V gene sequence: CDR1 SGDLS, CDR2 YYNGEE.

This chain links TRBV7-9 with TRBJ2-2; D call uncertain. V was cut by 3 bases and J by 4 bases, with 9 bases left in between. From germline, CDR1 is SEHNR and CDR2 FQNEAQ (reference sequence). The CDR3 contains 14 residues. The CDR3 DNA reads as TGTGCCAGCAGCTTGGGCCAGTTCACCGGGGAGCTGTTTTTT. This gives the protein CASSLGQFTGELFF.

This rearrangement joins TRBV30 to TRBJ1-1, with 9 positions matching TRBD1. The V segment lost 2 bases and the J segment 4 bases; nucleotides outside the gene matches: 2. The germline V gene has CDR1 GTSNPN and CDR2 SVGIG (reference sequence). The CDR3 loop spans 13 amino acids. CDR3 protein: CAWSPGQGTEAFF. As DNA, the CDR3 is TGTGCCTGGAGTCCGGGACAGGGCACTGAAGCTTTCTTT. The whole variable domain, filled in from reference TRBV30 and TRBJ1-1, reads SQTIHQWPATLVQPVGSPLSLECTVEGTSNPNLYWYRQAAGRGLQLLFYSVGIGQISSEVPQNLSASRPQDRQFILSSKKLLLSDSGFYLCAWSPGQGTEAFFGQGTRLTVV.

This clone has a single count. The rearrangement joins TRBV4-1 to TRBJ1-2, with TRBD1 matching over 8 bases. The germline CDR1 and CDR2 sequences are MGHRA and YSYEKL. The length of the CDR3 is 16 residues. After removal of 0 bases from V and 7 bases from J, the junction contained 10 bases not matched to a gene. This CDR3 is CASSQDTTGGRGGYTF. CDR3 DNA: TGCGCCAGCAGCCAAGATACTACAGGGGGGAGGGGTGGCTACACCTTC.

The rearrangement uses TRBV28 and TRBJ2-7; 10 nucleotides align to TRBD2. The CDR3 has 18 amino acids. After removal of 7 bases from V and 3 bases from J, the junction contained 18 bases not matched to a gene. Germline values: CDR1 MDHEN, CDR2 SYDVKM. The CDR3 DNA reads TGTGCCAGCACTTCATATGGCGGGGGGGGACTAGCGCGCTACGAGCAGTACTTC. Protein: CASTSYGGGGLARYEQYF.

The chain combines TRBV11-2 with TRBJ2-1; TRBD2 agrees at 13 bases. CDR1 and CDR2 (germline): SGHAT, FQNNGV. The CDR3 has 15 amino acids. The ends lost 4 bases at V and 8 bases at J; junction bases unmatched: 5. CDR3 sequence: CASSSLAGGLDEQFF. The CDR3 nucleotides read TGTGCCAGCAGCTCACTAGCGGGGGGGCTCGATGAGCAGTTCTTC.

This clone has just one count. The V call is TRBV6-5, the J call TRBJ2-5, with 8 positions matching TRBD1. Germline V gene lookup returns CDR1 MNHEY and CDR2 SVGAGI. This CDR3 comprises 15 residues. Germline trimming cut 6 bases from V and 9 bases from J; bases unmatched to any gene: 15. The CDR3 sequence is CASSVQGDASGAQYF. Written as DNA, the CDR3 is TGTGCCAGCAGCGTACAGGGGGATGCATCGGGGGCCCAGTACTTC.

The genes are TRBV5-1 and TRBJ2-5, with D perhaps matching TRBD1 (6 bases). There are 14 residues in the CDR3. Trimming left V 0 bases short and J 1 base short, with 7 bases between. Germline CDR1 SGHRS, CDR2 YFSETQ. The CDR3 region is CASSLGQAQETQYF. CDR3 sequence (DNA): TGCGCCAGCAGCTTGGGACAGGCCCAAGAGACCCAGTACTTC.

The J gene is TRBJ2-2, the V gene TRBV6-6; 8 positions agree with TRBD1. Losses at the gene ends were 5 bases for V and 7 bases for J; bases not matched to a gene: 6. Germline V gene lookup returns CDR1 MNHNY and CDR2 SVGAGI (reference sequence). The CDR3 length is 14 residues. The CDR3 nucleotides are TGTGCCAGCAGTCTGACAGGGGATGGCGGGGAGCTGTTTTTT. Translation gives CASSLTGDGGELFF.